This T cell receptor (beta chain) stems from a study of blood T cell repertoires in COVID-19. Across the whole study: PBMCs, B-cell-depleted T cells, or T cells were the source of the cDNA or gDNA that made up the material.

The CDR3 contains 14 residues. Germline-derived CDR1 and CDR2 are MNHEY and SMNVEV (reference sequence). Trimming removed 3 bases from V and 9 bases from J, with 12 bases in between. Original processing methods: The authors estimated nucleated cell counts from reference gene primer amplification. Assay used: immunoSEQ multiplex PCR; TCRdb lists only in-frame clones, some missing. Clone size and V and J calls were adopted from that table, with D and trimming inferred from the DNA. There are some 670,000 clones in the sample; approximately 90% occur only once, and about 0.24% lies in the top ten. The rearrangement uses TRBV27 and TRBJ1-6; D not resolved. Sequencing was performed on peripheral blood. The TCR sequence derives from a woman under 30 with acute or convalescent COVID-19. DNA for the CDR3: TGTGCCAGCAGTTTGGGGTCGGGAGGTTCACCCCTCCACTTT. Translating gives CASSLGSGGSPLHF.